One T cell receptor (beta chain) is described in this entry. Its antigen is unidentified. The sample comes from a study of beta chain features in type 1 diabetes. Overall study: Cell yields, age and gender were similar between patients and healthy donors. Regarding the study as a whole: Shortening that was moderate but significant affected the TCRB CDR3s of Type 1 diabetes patients in all four CD4+ subsets. TCRB repertoires of naive, central memory and Treg cells appeared more similar among patients than among healthy donors.

The CDR3 covers 15 residues. Germline V gives CDR1 ENHRY, CDR2 SYGVKD. The ends were cut back, 6 bases at V and 0 bases at J, with 13 bases in the middle. The authors reverse transcribed all of the isolated RNA, so sequencing captured expressed TCRB transcripts. Profiling relied on immunoSEQ multiplex PCR, and the TCRdb table lists in-frame clones only, not all of them. The top ten clones hold less than 0.03% of a sample with around 250,000 clones, approximately 20% of them seen once. The clonotype was recovered from a woman aged 35 to 49 with type 1 diabetes. Specimen: naive CD4+ T cells from blood. The chain joins TRBV10-3 to TRBJ2-3, with D perhaps TRBD1 (6 bases). DNA for the CDR3: TGTGCCATCAGCAGACGGACAGAAAGCACAGATACGCAGTATTTT. It specifies CAISRRTESTDTQYF.